Each of the 28 T cell receptor beta chains below was sequenced from the same sample in a study of blood T cell repertoires in COVID-19. This table comes from immunoSEQ multiplex PCR, and its TCRdb copy is limited to in-frame clones, with some not included. The sample records 30,000 to 35,000 clones, about 90% being singletons. The sequenced material came from peripheral blood. The receptor set was obtained from a woman between 35 and 50 years old with active or convalescent COVID-19.

The gene calls are TRBV19 and TRBJ2-3, with 11 bases identical to TRBD2. V shed 1 base, J shed 3 bases, and the junction held 9 bases outside the gene matches. Germline CDR1 and CDR2: LNHDA and SQIVND (reference sequence). The length of the CDR3 is 18 residues. CDR3 DNA: TGTGCCAGTAGTATAGCCCAGACTAGCGGGAATGGGACAGATACGCAGTATTTT. This gives the protein CASSIAQTSGNGTDTQYF.

V usage is TRBV28 and J usage is TRBJ1-2, with a weak D call TRBD1 (5 bases). The ends were cut back, 7 bases at V and 0 bases at J, with 12 bases in the middle. Germline V CDR1 and CDR2: MDHEN, SYDVKM. This CDR3 has 14 amino acids. CDR3 sequence (DNA): TGTGCCAGCACGGACACTTTAGCTAACTATGGCTACACCTTC. Residues: CASTDTLANYGYTF.

This clone was picked up one time. The chain is built from TRBV18 and TRBJ1-5, with D perhaps matching TRBD1 (6 bases). The CDR3 runs to 14 residues. Trimming pared 6 bases from V and 4 bases from J, leaving 13 bases between. Germline V gene data show CDR1 as KGHSH and CDR2 as LQKENI. The CDR3 here is CASSLRTENQPQHF. CDR3 sequence (DNA): TGTGCCAGCTCTCTCCGGACAGAAAATCAGCCCCAGCATTTT.

The DNA of the CDR3 is TGTGCCAGCAGACCGGAGGGACAGGAAGCTTTCTTT. It codes for CASRPEGQEAFF. This chain joins TRBV13 and TRBJ1-1; 7 bases are shared with TRBD1. The V gene's germline CDR1 is PRHDT and CDR2 FYEKMQ (reference sequence). The CDR3 spans 12 residues. V trimming: 6 bases; J trimming: 8 bases; junction bases outside the gene matches: 6.

This clone was seen only a few times. The CDR3 sequence: CASSPIGLSTGELFF. The CDR3 bases are TGTGCCAGCAGCCCAATTGGGCTTTCCACCGGGGAGCTGTTTTTT. The rearrangement links TRBV3-1 (or the pseudogene TRBV3-2) to TRBJ2-2; no clear D. The CDR3 length is 15 residues. The V and J ends lost 4 bases and 4 bases respectively, with 13 bases between them. The germline V gene has CDR1 LGHDT and CDR2 YNNKEL (reference sequence).

V usage is TRBV4-1 and J usage is TRBJ1-5; D gene unclear. V lost 2 bases and J lost 6, with 14 bases in between. CDR3 length: 15 residues. Germline V gene sequence: CDR1 MGHRA, CDR2 YSYEKL. CDR3 DNA sequence: TGCGCCAGCAGCCAAACGGGTTTGGTGGCTCAGCCCCAGCATTTT. Its translation: CASSQTGLVAQPQHF.

This sequence joins TRBV4-1 and TRBJ2-2; 9 bases line up with TRBD2. CDR1 is MGHRA, CDR2 YSYEKL, per germline. This CDR3 region has 19 residues. Trimming at V came to 0 bases and at J to 7 bases, leaving 15 bases not matched to a gene. In nucleotides, the CDR3 is TGCGCCAGCAGCCAAGATCCGGTGTTAGCGGGAGCGAAGAGCGGGGAGCTGTTTTTT. It codes for CASSQDPVLAGAKSGELFF.

V is TRBV28 and J is TRBJ1-1; D perhaps matches TRBD1 (6 bases). With 3 bases removed from V and 2 bases from J, the gap between germline ends came to 19 bases. CDR1 is MDHEN and CDR2 is SYDVKM in the germline V gene. CDR3 length: 17 amino acids. For the CDR3, the DNA is TGTGCCAGCAGTTTGGAATCTACAGGGAGGGGAAACACTGAAGCTTTCTTT. Translating gives CASSLESTGRGNTEAFF.

The gene calls are TRBV7-8 and TRBJ1-4, with 12 bases matching TRBD1. V lost 5 bases to trimming and J lost 3 bases; unmatched junction nucleotides: 16. This CDR3 is 20 amino acids long. The germline CDR1 and CDR2 sequences are SGHVS and FQNEAQ. CDR3 nucleotides: TGTGCCAGCAGCCTAACCGGGACAGGGGGCGCGGTGTGGCCTAATGAAAAACTGTTTTTT. Translated: CASSLTGTGGAVWPNEKLFF.

The chain carries TRBV20-1 and TRBJ2-5; D gene uncertain. The CDR3 is 11 residues long. Trimming removed 7 bases from V and 5 bases from J, with 11 bases in between. Germline assignment: CDR1 DFQATT and CDR2 SNEGSKA (reference sequence). The CDR3 coding sequence is TGCAGTGTCGCGGCCGGGGAGACCCAGTACTTC. It specifies CSVAAGETQYF.

The V gene is TRBV4-2, the J gene TRBJ2-1, with D tentatively TRBD2 (5 bases). Looked up from germline, CDR1 is LGHNA and CDR2 is YNFKEQ. Deletions cut 1 base from V and 9 bases from J, with 13 bases between. The CDR3 loop spans 14 amino acids. Written as DNA, the CDR3 is TGTGCCAGCAGCCAAGGGCCAGGAGGAACTGAGCAGTTCTTC. Its translation is CASSQGPGGTEQFF.

This clone appeared a single time. The V and J genes are TRBV14 and TRBJ1-6, with D unclear. Germline values: CDR1 SGHDN, CDR2 FVKESK. V lost 0 bases and J 0 bases, leaving 6 bases between the germline ends. The CDR3 spans 16 residues. This CDR3 is CASSQDRVSYNSPLHF. CDR3 nucleotides: TGTGCCAGCAGCCAAGACCGGGTCTCCTATAATTCACCCCTCCACTTT.

The gene calls are TRBV12-3 or TRBV12-4 and TRBJ1-2; a weak D match, TRBD1 (5 bases). Trimming took 1 base from V and 3 from J, leaving 6 bases between them. The CDR3 has 13 residues. CDR3 DNA sequence: TGTGCCAGCAGTTTAGAGGGGTACTATGGCTACACCTTC. Residues: CASSLEGYYGYTF.

V gene TRBV4-2 combines with J gene TRBJ2-3; TRBD2 aligns across 8 bases. CDR3 length: 16 amino acids. The germline V gene has CDR1 LGHNA and CDR2 YNFKEQ. Unmatched junction bases numbered 7, after V lost 0 bases and J lost 5 bases. Written as DNA, the CDR3 is TGTGCCAGCAGCCAAGATGGGCGGGGGGTTGGAGATACGCAGTATTTT. Protein sequence: CASSQDGRGVGDTQYF.

Only a few counts were recorded for this clone. V is TRBV7-2 and J is TRBJ1-3, with a tentative D call TRBD1 (6 bases). The germline V and J ends were trimmed by 2 bases and 0 bases, with 14 bases remaining between them. Germline V gene sequence: CDR1 SGHTA, CDR2 FQGNSA. The CDR3 is 17 amino acids. CDR3 amino acids: CASSLLGGPSSGNTIYF. The CDR3 nucleotides are TGTGCCAGCAGCTTACTTGGGGGCCCGAGCTCTGGAAACACCATATATTTT.

The chain links TRBV9 to TRBJ2-2; 12 bases align to TRBD2. This CDR3 contains 19 residues. V dropped 4 bases and J dropped 5; count of bases not matched to a gene: 15. The germline V gene has CDR1 SGDLS and CDR2 YYNGEE. The CDR3 sequence: CASSTRLAGEGAPTGELFF. The CDR3 nucleotides read TGTGCCAGCAGCACCCGACTAGCGGGAGAGGGCGCGCCGACCGGGGAGCTGTTTTTT.

The chain combines TRBV29-1 with TRBJ1-1, with 7 positions matching TRBD1. Germline loops: CDR1 SQVTM, CDR2 ANQGSEA. J lost 4 bases, V lost 2 bases, and 7 bases had no gene match. The CDR3 covers 14 residues. CDR3 region: CSVEKQGMGTEAFF. The CDR3 region has the DNA TGCAGCGTTGAAAAACAGGGGATGGGCACTGAAGCTTTCTTT.

This rearrangement joins TRBV27 to TRBJ1-4; no clear D. Germline V gives CDR1 MNHEY, CDR2 SMNVEV (reference sequence). V dropped 5 bases and J dropped 2 bases, with 15 bases sitting between them. The CDR3 has 16 residues. CDR3 bases: TGTGCCAGCAGTCGGTCCCCGAGCGCGACTAATGAAAAACTGTTTTTT. Translating gives CASSRSPSATNEKLFF.

The rearrangement joins TRBV29-1 to TRBJ2-3; 10 bases map to TRBD1. Trimming removed 7 bases from V and 3 bases from J; junction bases left unmatched: 7. The V gene's germline CDR1 is SQVTM and CDR2 ANQGSEA. This CDR3 spans 14 amino acids. CDR3 amino acids: CSGLTGGGTDTQYF. DNA of the CDR3: TGCAGCGGGTTGACAGGGGGCGGGACAGATACGCAGTATTTT.

As for this clone: The identical CDR3 is also encoded by other nucleotide sequences in the sample. This sequence joins TRBV7-3 and TRBJ2-3, with 9 bases that match TRBD1. Germline-derived CDR1 and CDR2 are SGHTA and FQGTGA. The CDR3 runs to 15 residues. Losses at the gene ends were 6 bases for V and 3 bases for J; bases not matched to a gene: 7. CDR3 sequence (DNA): TGTGCCAGCAGTCCAGACAGGGGGAAGACAGATACGCAGTATTTT. It is translated as CASSPDRGKTDTQYF.

V gene TRBV11-2 combines with J gene TRBJ2-1, with D perhaps matching TRBD2 (7 bases). V lost 3 bases, J lost 4 bases, and 19 bases lay in between. The CDR3 sequence is 17 residues long. Per the germline V gene, CDR1 is SGHAT and CDR2 is FQNNGV. CDR3 sequence: CASSLFSGGPVYNEQFF. Here the CDR3 DNA reads TGTGCCAGCAGCTTGTTTTCCGGGGGGCCGGTTTACAATGAGCAGTTCTTC.

CDR3 nucleotides: TGTGCCAGCAGTCTTAGCGGGGGGACCTACAATGAGCAGTTCTTC. This sequence encodes CASSLSGGTYNEQFF. The gene calls are TRBV28 and TRBJ2-1, with 10 bases matching TRBD2. The ends lost 5 bases at V and 2 bases at J; junction bases unmatched: 3. CDR3 length equals 15 residues. The germline V gene has CDR1 MDHEN and CDR2 SYDVKM.

CDR3 region: CASGSTGNTGELFF. For the CDR3, the DNA is TGTGCCAGCGGTTCGACAGGGAACACCGGGGAGCTGTTTTTT. V gene TRBV6-5 combines with J gene TRBJ2-2; TRBD1 might be the D (6 bases). The germline gives CDR1 MNHEY, CDR2 SVGAGI. The CDR3 sequence is 14 residues long. V was trimmed by 8 bases and J by 1 base, leaving 11 bases between them.

V and J are TRBV2 and TRBJ1-2, with TRBD1 matching over 9 bases. Germline CDR1 reads SNHLY; CDR2 reads FYNNEI. The CDR3 contains 15 residues. J was trimmed by 6 bases and V by 8 bases; bases with no gene match: 13. The CDR3 is CASGDHQTGGDGYTF. The CDR3 DNA sequence: TGTGCCAGCGGGGACCACCAGACAGGGGGGGATGGCTACACCTTC.

The V call is TRBV10-1, the J call TRBJ2-7; 7 nucleotides line up with TRBD2. CDR3 length: 15 residues. Germline V gene lookup returns CDR1 WNHNN and CDR2 SYGVQD (reference sequence). The junction had 11 bases not matched to a gene; V was cut back by 6 bases and J by 3 bases. CDR3 in amino acids: CASSPPSGINYEQYF. CDR3 coding DNA: TGCGCCAGCAGCCCCCCCAGCGGGATAAACTACGAGCAGTACTTC.

The V and J genes are TRBV4-3 and TRBJ1-2, with D perhaps matching TRBD1 (6 bases). Trimming removed 0 bases at V and 5 bases at J, with 13 bases between. Per the germline V gene, CDR1 is LGHNA and CDR2 is YSLEER. The CDR3 runs 15 residues. The DNA for the CDR3 is TGCGCCAGCAGCCAAGAGGAGGACAGTGGATATGGCTACACCTTC. Amino acid sequence: CASSQEEDSGYGYTF.

V and J are TRBV6-6 and TRBJ2-5; D is ambiguous. The CDR3 is made up of 13 amino acids. Deletions cut 2 bases from V and 5 bases from J, with 9 bases between. The V gene's germline CDR1 is MNHNY and CDR2 SVGAGI (reference sequence). This CDR3 reads CASSYALRETQYF. For the CDR3, the DNA is TGTGCCAGCAGTTACGCGCTCCGGGAGACCCAGTACTTC.

The chain has TRBV5-1 and TRBJ1-1; D remains ambiguous. The CDR3 runs to 15 residues. Trimming left V 2 bases short and J 4 bases short, with 15 bases between. Per the germline V gene, CDR1 is SGHRS and CDR2 is YFSETQ. Written as DNA, the CDR3 is TGCGCCAGCAGCTTATGGTTGGGCGAGGGCACTGAAGCTTTCTTT. Its translation: CASSLWLGEGTEAFF.